This T cell receptor (beta chain) comes out of a study of a mutant IDH1 vaccine in newly diagnosed glioma. Study-level information: Therapy received beforehand was radiotherapy, temozolomide, or both, with most patients given both. The study, taken as a whole, reports: Apparently unrelated to pseudoprogression were changes in the top peripheral T cell clonotypes.

To note about this clone: What it binds is not known.

Germline loops: CDR1 SGDLS, CDR2 YYNGEE. The CDR3 sequence is 16 residues long. Trimming removed 4 bases at V and 4 bases at J, with 18 bases between. The time point: baseline, week 1 (first vaccination visit). Treatment here: pre-vaccination baseline after standard-of-care therapy. There were new WHO grade 3 or 4 astrocytomas in the donors, and these were IDH1-mutant and ATRX-lost. Method: immunoSEQ multiplex PCR; TCRdb's copy keeps in-frame clones and lacks some. The sample consists of about 50,000 clones, 86% of them appearing once. Sequences were derived from PBMCs, sampled from a glioma patient treated with radiotherapy, temozolomide or both. This sequence originates from a man aged 35-49 years with glioma. V and J are TRBV9 and TRBJ1-3; D might be TRBD1 (6 bases). The CDR3: CASSTRGDISGNTIYF. The CDR3, as DNA: TGTGCCAGCAGCACGAGGGGGGACATTTCCGGAAACACCATATATTTT.